Sequencing of this T cell receptor (beta chain) was carried out in a study of post-analysis software for immune sequencing data. Presence of unique molecular identifiers characterized the TCR beta cDNA libraries. From the PCR reads, TCRdb called clonotypes with MiXCR, one entry per CDR3 protein. This table holds hundreds of thousands of distinct CDR3 sequences, 55% to 70% found once. Points on this clonotype: What it recognizes is unknown.

Overall study findings and caveats: Among roughly 5 TRBV segments more frequent in patients than controls were TRBV5-6, TRBV5-1 and TRBV20-1.

Per germline, CDR1 SGHVS and CDR2 FQNEAQ. V lost 5 bases and J 3 bases, leaving 14 bases between the germline ends. CDR3 length: 15 residues. The chain employs TRBV7-8 and TRBJ2-1; perhaps TRBD2 as D (6 bases). This receptor was identified in a girl aged 2 to 9 with multiple sclerosis. Sequencing was done on a sample of blood. The CDR3 protein is CASSLREIGYNEQFF. CDR3 sequence (DNA): TGTGCCAGCAGCCTCCGGGAGATAGGCTACAATGAGCAGTTCTTC.